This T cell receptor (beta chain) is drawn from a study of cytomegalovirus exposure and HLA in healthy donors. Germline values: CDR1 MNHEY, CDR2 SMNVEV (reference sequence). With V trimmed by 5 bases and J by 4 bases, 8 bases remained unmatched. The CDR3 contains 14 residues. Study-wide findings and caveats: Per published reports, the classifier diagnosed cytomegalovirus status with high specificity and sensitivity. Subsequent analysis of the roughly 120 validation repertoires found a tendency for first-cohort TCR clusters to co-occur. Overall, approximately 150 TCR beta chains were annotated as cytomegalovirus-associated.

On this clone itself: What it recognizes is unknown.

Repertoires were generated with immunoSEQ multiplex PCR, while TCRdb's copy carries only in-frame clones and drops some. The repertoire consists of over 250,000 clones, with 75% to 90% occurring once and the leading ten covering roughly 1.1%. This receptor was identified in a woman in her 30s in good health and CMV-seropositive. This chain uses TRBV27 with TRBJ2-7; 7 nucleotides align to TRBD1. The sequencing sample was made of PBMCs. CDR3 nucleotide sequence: TGTGCCAGCAGTCCCCCAGGGGGAGAGTACGAGCAGTACTTC. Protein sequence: CASSPPGGEYEQYF.